The sequence of this T cell receptor beta chain was determined in a study of blood T cell repertoires in COVID-19. Study-level information: Sites in the United States, Italy and Spain provided acute and convalescent COVID-19 samples.

How the authors handled the data: Nucleated cell counts were estimated from reference gene primer amplification. Sequencing used immunoSEQ multiplex PCR; TCRdb keeps in-frame clones, though not all of them. The D gene and trimming were derived from the DNA, and the V and J assignments and clone size from that table. This table holds 200,000 to 250,000 clones, less than 90% found once. This receptor was identified in a man between 60 and 70 years old with acute or convalescent COVID-19. The sample taken for sequencing was peripheral blood.

CDR3 region: CASSEEASGFHEQYF. CDR3 DNA: TGTGCCAGCAGTGAAGAGGCTAGCGGCTTCCACGAGCAGTACTTC. The chain links TRBV2 to TRBJ2-7, with 7 bases that match TRBD2. Germline CDR1 is SNHLY and CDR2 is FYNNEI. With 1 base clipped from V and 5 bases from J, the junction kept 8 bases outside the gene matches. The CDR3 consists of 15 residues.